This T cell receptor beta chain was sequenced in a study of T cells expressing NK-cell markers. There are 14 residues in the CDR3. After re-calling the 5' RACE reads, TCRdb lists one entry per CDR3 protein, DNA absent. The sample is made up of about 460,000 distinct CDR3 sequences, and the top ten hold over 1.3% of it. V gene TRBV12-3 or TRBV12-4 combines with J gene TRBJ2-1; TCRdb outputs TRBD2, but without DNA this stays unchecked. The source is a woman in her fifties or sixties in good health. The sequencing sample was made of blood T cells: a sorted CD56 or NKG2C T cell subset, CD4+ or CD8+ T cells, or bulk PBMC T cells (not recorded which). This CDR3 reads CASSFTSGRAEQFF.